Below, 11 T cell receptor beta chains from the same sample are listed, as sequenced in a study of identical twins (dated by TCRdb to about 2016). The library was built by means of 5' RACE. The data were produced on an Illumina HiSeq 2000. TCRdb's own reprocessing of the public reads used fastp at Q25 and MiXCR and kept productive beta chains. Under each unique CDR3 protein, matching rows form one entry showing the most common genes and DNA. Present in this sample are under 300,000 distinct CDR3 sequences, 11% to 15% of which were seen just once. The ten largest clonotypes hold about 9% of the sample. Sequenced material: memory (CD45RO+) T cells sorted from blood. The cell subset or site label here, explained by the study, means: CD45RO+ enriched T cells. These receptors originate from a young woman in good health.

This chain uses TRBV9 with TRBJ2-1; 7 nucleotides line up with TRBD2. The germline V gene has CDR1 SGDLS and CDR2 YYNGEE. The ends lost 0 bases at V and 4 bases at J; junction bases unmatched: 4. This CDR3 spans 15 amino acids. CDR3 region: CASSVGSGEYNEQFF. CDR3 DNA sequence: TGTGCCAGCAGCGTAGGGAGCGGGGAATACAATGAGCAGTTCTTC.

This clonotype appeared a few times. V and J are TRBV13 and TRBJ2-3; D remains unclear. Deletions cut 1 base from V and 5 bases from J, with 7 bases between. The CDR3 runs 13 residues. Germline V gene sequence: CDR1 PRHDT, CDR2 FYEKMQ (reference sequence). CDR3 protein: CASSLVLQDTQYF. The CDR3 DNA reads TGTGCCAGCAGCTTAGTACTACAAGATACGCAGTATTTT.

This clonotype was seen only a few times. The genes are TRBV7-3 and TRBJ2-3; maybe TRBD2 (6 bases). CDR1 is SGHTA and CDR2 is FQGTGA in the germline V gene. V lost 4 bases and J lost 4, with 12 bases in between. The CDR3 contains 14 residues. The CDR3 is CASSYHSGSDTQYF. CDR3 bases: TGTGCCAGCAGCTACCATAGCGGTTCAGATACGCAGTATTTT.

This clonotype was observed a handful of times. The chain combines TRBV7-2 with TRBJ2-1; D is unresolved. V shed 5 bases and J shed 0 bases, with 11 bases lying between them. Germline V gene sequence: CDR1 SGHTA, CDR2 FQGNSA. This CDR3 region has 15 residues. CDR3 residues: CASSPMAGSYNEQFF. DNA for the CDR3: TGTGCCAGCAGCCCCATGGCAGGCTCCTACAATGAGCAGTTCTTC.

The gene calls are TRBV3-1 and TRBJ1-1; D not resolved. The CDR3 runs to 13 residues. Germline V gene sequence: CDR1 LGHDT, CDR2 YNNKEL (reference sequence). With 3 bases removed from V and 4 bases from J, the gap between germline ends came to 9 bases. CDR3 loop: CASSQGWGTEAFF. CDR3 DNA: TGTGCCAGCAGCCAGGGCTGGGGCACTGAAGCTTTCTTT.

This clonotype was observed a few times. CDR3: CASSSWVGGGKLFF. The CDR3 coding sequence is TGTGCCAGCAGTTCTTGGGTTGGGGGCGGAAAACTGTTTTTT. The rearrangement joins TRBV27 to TRBJ1-4; D perhaps matches TRBD1 (6 bases). This CDR3 region has 14 residues. CDR1 and CDR2 from the germline V gene are MNHEY and SMNVEV (reference sequence). The V and J ends lost 4 bases and 10 bases respectively, with 16 bases between them.

The J gene is TRBJ2-7, the V gene TRBV20-1, with TRBD1 as a possible D gene (5 bases). CDR3 length: 14 amino acids. The germline V gene has CDR1 DFQATT and CDR2 SNEGSKA (reference sequence). V dropped 5 bases and J dropped 4 bases, with 18 bases sitting between them. The CDR3 DNA sequence: TGCAGTGCTCCCAGGACAAGGAGCCTGTACGAGCAGTACTTC. Its protein product is CSAPRTRSLYEQYF.

In its sample, this clonotype was seen a few times. The rearrangement joins TRBV19 to TRBJ2-1, with TRBD2 matching 7 bases. Germline lookup yields CDR1 LNHDA and CDR2 SQIVND (reference sequence). V lost 1 base, J lost 4 bases, and 7 bases stayed unmatched. The CDR3 is made up of 16 amino acids. CDR3 in amino acids: CASSIGGSGKYNEQFF. The CDR3 coding sequence is TGTGCCAGTAGTATAGGAGGGAGCGGGAAGTACAATGAGCAGTTCTTC.

V usage is TRBV5-4 and J usage is TRBJ2-3, with 7 bases lining up with TRBD2. V lost 4 bases and J lost 2; bases outside the gene matches: 10. This CDR3 is built from 16 residues. Looked up from germline, CDR1 is SGHNT and CDR2 is YYREEE (reference sequence). The CDR3 region is CASSHGGTTSTDTQYF. The CDR3, as DNA: TGTGCCAGCAGCCATGGGGGGACTACCTCCACAGATACGCAGTATTTT.

The V gene is TRBV9, the J gene TRBJ2-4; perhaps TRBD1 as D (6 bases). Between the trimmed V and J ends, which lost 3 bases and 5 bases, there was a span of 18 bases. CDR1 SGDLS and CDR2 YYNGEE come from the germline V gene. CDR3 length: 16 residues. CDR3 in DNA: TGTGCCAGCAGCGAGCACCCCGGGACACAGCAAAACATTCAGTACTTC. Translation gives CASSEHPGTQQNIQYF.

This clonotype was counted ten times or more. The chain employs TRBV30 and TRBJ2-1; 10 positions agree with TRBD1. The CDR3 has 14 residues. V trimming: 7 bases; J trimming: 12 bases; junction bases outside the gene matches: 15. The germline gives CDR1 GTSNPN, CDR2 SVGIG (reference sequence). The CDR3 nucleotides read TGTGCCTCCCACCAGGGACAGGGGTTTGGTGCGCAGTTCTTC. It yields the protein CASHQGQGFGAQFF. Full variable domain (missing parts from reference TRBV30 and TRBJ2-1): SQTIHQWPATLVQPVGSPLSLECTVEGTSNPNLYWYRQAAGRGLQLLFYSVGIGQISSEVPQNLSASRPQDRQFILSSKKLLLSDSGFYLCASHQGQGFGAQFFGPGTRLTVL.